This T cell receptor (beta chain) was captured in a study of blood T cell repertoires in COVID-19. Across the whole study: Samples came from the United States, Italy and Spain, spanning acute and convalescent COVID-19. Sample material is recorded as cDNA or gDNA derived from T cells, B-cell-depleted T cells, or PBMCs.

Recovered status in Cohort 3 required two negative PCRs, clearance, or symptom resolution. The ends were cut back, 5 bases at V and 0 bases at J, with 20 bases in the middle. The length of the CDR3 is 18 residues. CDR1 and CDR2 (germline): MNHEY, SVGEGT. Assay used: immunoSEQ multiplex PCR; TCRdb lists only in-frame clones, some missing. The sample holds about 370,000 clones, 75% to 90% seen once. This clonotype was sampled from a man between 18 and 29 years old who had recovered from COVID-19. The material sequenced was PBMCs or T cells enriched from blood (not recorded which). The rearrangement links TRBV6-2 or TRBV6-3 to TRBJ1-5; tentatively, D is TRBD1 (5 bases). The CDR3 DNA reads as TGTGCCAGCAGTAAGCCCCGGGGGAGCAGCTATAGCAATCAGCCCCAGCATTTT. This codes for CASSKPRGSSYSNQPQHF.